The clone carrying this TCR beta chain has ten or more counts. The study recruited healthy Caucasian donors from Russia who were aged about 6 to 100. The sample originates from a study of blood T cells in healthy people across ages. The V gene's germline CDR1 is LNHNV and CDR2 YYDKDF (reference sequence). Trimming shortened V by 8 bases and J by 0 bases, and 5 bases separated the two germline ends. The CDR3 is 12 residues long. Together with a sample-barcoded 5' primer, a J-beta primer mix was included in a second PCR lasting 7 to 11 cycles. TCRdb passed the 5' RACE reads through MiXCR, listing each CDR3 protein once. This table has roughly 1,700,000 distinct CDR3 sequences, approximately 30% appearing once.

The gene calls are TRBV15 and TRBJ2-1, with D maybe TRBD2 (5 bases). Sequencing was carried out using blood. The receptor's source is a woman aged 25 to 45 in good health. This CDR3 is CATRGSYNEQFF. CDR3 DNA: TGTGCCACCCGGGGCTCCTACAATGAGCAGTTCTTC.